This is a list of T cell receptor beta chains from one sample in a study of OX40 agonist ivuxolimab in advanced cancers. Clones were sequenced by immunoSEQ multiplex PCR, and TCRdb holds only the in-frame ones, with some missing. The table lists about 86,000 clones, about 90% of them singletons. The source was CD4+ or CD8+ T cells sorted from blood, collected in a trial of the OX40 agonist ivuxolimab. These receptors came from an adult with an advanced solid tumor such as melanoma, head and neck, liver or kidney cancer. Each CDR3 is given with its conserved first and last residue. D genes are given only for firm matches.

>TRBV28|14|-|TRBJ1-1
CASSPPGLNTEAFF
TGTGCCAGCAGTCCACCGGGTCTGAACACTGAAGCTTTCTTT
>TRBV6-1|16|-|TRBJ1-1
CASRETGAGINTEAFF
TGTGCCAGCAGGGAAACGGGGGCGGGGATTAACACTGAAGCTTTCTTT
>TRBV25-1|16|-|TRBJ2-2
CASSEYPAGYTGELFF
TGTGCCAGCAGTGAATACCCAGCGGGCTACACCGGGGAGCTGTTTTTT
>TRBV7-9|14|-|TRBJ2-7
CASSLLLAPHEQYF
TGTGCCAGCAGCTTATTACTAGCCCCCCACGAGCAGTACTTC
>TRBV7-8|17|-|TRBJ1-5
CASSPGSDQYSNQPQHF
TGTGCCAGCAGCCCAGGGTCGGACCAGTATAGCAATCAGCCCCAGCATTTT
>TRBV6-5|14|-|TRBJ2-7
CASKRGGPYYEQYF
TGTGCCAGCAAACGCGGCGGACCATACTACGAGCAGTACTTC
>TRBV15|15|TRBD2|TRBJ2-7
CATSTLAGGPGEQYF
TGTGCCACCAGCACCTTAGCGGGAGGGCCCGGCGAGCAGTACTTC
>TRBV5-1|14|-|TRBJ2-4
CASSLVVGGNIQYF
TGCGCCAGCAGCTTGGTTGTCGGAGGCAACATTCAGTACTTC
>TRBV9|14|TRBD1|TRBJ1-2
CASEPGTGDYGYTF
TGTGCCAGCGAACCGGGGACAGGGGACTATGGCTACACCTTC
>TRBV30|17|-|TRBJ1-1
CAWSVADLPGVNTEAFF
TGTGCCTGGAGTGTAGCCGACCTCCCGGGAGTGAACACTGAAGCTTTCTTT
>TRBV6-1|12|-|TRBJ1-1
CASSVGGTEAFF
TGTGCCAGCAGTGTAGGGGGCACTGAAGCTTTCTTT
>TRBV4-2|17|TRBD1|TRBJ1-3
CASSQDRQGQAGNTIYF
TGTGCCAGCAGCCAAGACCGACAGGGACAGGCCGGAAACACCATATATTTT
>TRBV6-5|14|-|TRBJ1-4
CASSYGQGREKLFF
TGTGCCAGCAGTTATGGCCAGGGTCGTGAAAAACTGTTTTTT
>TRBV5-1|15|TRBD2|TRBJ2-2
CASSLAGGDTGELFF
TGCGCCAGCAGCTTGGCGGGAGGGGACACCGGGGAGCTGTTTTTT
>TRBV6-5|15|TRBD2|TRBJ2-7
CASSYTREVAYEQYF
TGTGCCAGCAGTTACACTCGGGAGGTAGCCTACGAGCAGTACTTC